The clone carrying this T cell receptor beta chain was counted between two and nine times. No antigen is known for it. This CDR3 has 9 amino acids. Trimming removed 5 bases at V and 7 bases at J, with 5 bases between. CDR1 and CDR2 (germline): DFQATT, SNEGSKA (reference sequence). These data are taken from a study of post-analysis software for immune sequencing data. Broader study findings: TRBV5-6, TRBV5-1 and TRBV20-1 belonged to a set of a few TRBV segments that were more frequent in patients than controls. Significantly decreased normalized Chao1 diversity was recorded for multiple sclerosis patients relative to controls.

Unique molecular identifiers tagged the TCR beta cDNA libraries. Each batch of roughly 0.9 to 11 million T cells produced 400,000 to 650,000 cDNA molecules. Using its own MiXCR run on the PCR reads, TCRdb lists one record per CDR3 protein. The top ten clones hold under 7% of a sample with roughly 540,000 distinct CDR3 sequences, around 34% of them seen once. The specimen was blood. The receptor comes from a girl aged 2 to 17 with multiple sclerosis. The V call is TRBV20-1, the J call TRBJ1-2, with D uncertain. This CDR3 is CSAYSGYTF. DNA for the CDR3: TGCAGTGCTTATAGTGGCTACACCTTC.